The clone carrying this TCR beta chain was recorded once. Germline V gives CDR1 SNHLY, CDR2 FYNNEI. The CDR3 extends over 14 amino acids. The V end lost 4 bases, the J end lost 8 bases, and 15 bases lay between the germline ends. The data derive from a study of cytomegalovirus exposure and HLA in healthy donors. The PCR employed 60 Vbeta primers together with 13 Jbeta primers. Clones were sequenced by immunoSEQ multiplex PCR, and TCRdb holds only the in-frame ones, with some missing. In the table there are around 70,000 clones, around 73% of which are singletons. This receptor was identified in a middle-aged woman in good health and CMV-seropositive. Sequencing used PBMCs. The V call is TRBV2, the J call TRBJ2-1; no reliable D call. The CDR3 loop is CASSVGAASDEQFF. The CDR3 DNA reads as TGTGCCAGCAGTGTCGGCGCAGCGAGCGATGAGCAGTTCTTC.